The clone carrying this TCR beta chain was recorded once. These data originate in a study of Tregs in tolerant kidney transplant recipients. Sequencing used immunoSEQ multiplex PCR; TCRdb keeps in-frame clones, though not all of them. The sample lists around 63,000 clones; 70% to 90% were seen once. From germline, CDR1 is SNHLY and CDR2 FYNNEI. V lost 5 bases to trimming and J lost 0 bases; unmatched junction nucleotides: 6. The CDR3 runs 16 residues. Material: Tregs from blood, obtained before the transplant. V usage is TRBV2 and J usage is TRBJ1-5, with TRBD1 identical over 8 bases. The sequence was obtained from a human donor who received a combined kidney and bone marrow transplant. The CDR3 region is CASSPQGGHSNQPQHF. The CDR3, as DNA: TGTGCCAGCAGTCCACAGGGGGGACATAGCAATCAGCCCCAGCATTTT.